These 6 T cell receptor beta chains originate from one sample sequenced in a study of spatial heterogeneity in lung cancer. The time point was: sample taken at primary tumor resection. Sequencing covered unsorted whole RNA taken from tumor, nontumor lung or frozen PBMC. TCRdb reprocessed the 5' RACE reads with MiXCR, giving one entry per CDR3 protein. This table holds about 36,000 distinct CDR3 sequences, around 5.2% found once. The sample in question was PBMCs, obtained at surgery. The receptors here all came from a female donor with early-stage non-small cell lung cancer.

This chain links TRBV6-2 or TRBV6-3 with TRBJ2-2, with 7 positions matching TRBD1. The CDR3 spans 16 residues. V shed 4 bases and J 5 bases; nucleotides not matched to a gene: 10. Germline loops: CDR1 MNHEY, CDR2 SVGEGT. CDR3 sequence: CASSSPGQRRTGELFF. Written as DNA, the CDR3 is TGTGCCAGCAGTTCCCCGGGACAGAGAAGGACCGGGGAGCTGTTTTTT.

Of note for this clonotype: This sequence may be a read error, since a much larger clone differs from it by one base. The chain joins TRBV13 to TRBJ2-7, with D possibly being TRBD2 (6 bases). CDR1 and CDR2 from the germline V gene are PRHDT and FYEKMQ (reference sequence). CDR3 size: 12 residues. The DNA for the CDR3 is TGTGCCTGCAGCTCCGGAGGGACCGGGAGGTACTTC. Its translation is CACSSGGTGRYF.

In this sample, this clonotype turned up many times. The CDR3 coding sequence is TGCAGTGCTAGTAGTCACACCGGGGAGCTGTTTTTT. It codes for CSASSHTGELFF. V is TRBV20-1 and J is TRBJ2-2, with unresolved D. Germline loops: CDR1 DFQATT, CDR2 SNEGSKA (reference sequence). V shed 3 bases and J shed 3 bases, with 5 bases lying between them. This CDR3 is built from 12 residues.

This clonotype came up many times. V usage is TRBV20-1 and J usage is TRBJ2-1; tentative D call: TRBD2 (5 bases). Germline assignment: CDR1 DFQATT and CDR2 SNEGSKA (reference sequence). The germline V and J ends were trimmed by 7 bases and 6 bases, with 13 bases remaining between them. The CDR3 contains 12 residues. The CDR3 loop reads CSVMDLSNEQFF. CDR3 nucleotide sequence: TGCAGTGTAATGGACTTATCCAATGAGCAGTTCTTC.

This clonotype was detected many times. The chain is built from TRBV11-2 and TRBJ2-7, with 7 positions matching TRBD1. The V segment lost 4 bases and the J segment 2 bases; nucleotides outside the gene matches: 5. This CDR3 region has 14 residues. CDR1 is SGHAT and CDR2 is FQNNGV in the germline V gene. CDR3 protein: CASSSPGQPYEQYF. The DNA of the CDR3 is TGTGCCAGCAGCTCTCCGGGACAGCCCTACGAGCAGTACTTC.

This clonotype was detected many times. The gene calls are TRBV6-1 and TRBJ1-2; D is perhaps TRBD1 (6 bases). V lost 6 bases and J lost 8, with 13 bases in between. This CDR3 has 12 amino acids. Looked up from germline, CDR1 is MNHNS and CDR2 is SASEGT. Here the CDR3 reads CASRVNREGYTF. The CDR3 DNA reads as TGTGCCAGCAGGGTCAACAGGGAGGGCTACACCTTC.